These 4 T cell receptor beta chains were sequenced from one sample in a study of cytomegalovirus exposure and HLA in healthy donors. The PCR employed 60 Vbeta primers together with 13 Jbeta primers. The data were produced by immunoSEQ multiplex PCR, yet TCRdb's version contains in-frame clones alone and is incomplete. The data hold 130,000 to 150,000 clones, with about 72% observed a single time. Material for sequencing was PBMCs. These receptors originate from a man aged 35 to 55 in good health and CMV-seronegative.

CDR3 loop: CAWSVVGDGETQYF. As DNA, the CDR3 is TGTGCCTGGAGTGTCGTGGGAGACGGTGAGACCCAGTACTTC. This chain uses TRBV30 with TRBJ2-5, with D tentatively TRBD2 (5 bases). CDR3 length: 14 residues. Per the germline V gene, CDR1 is GTSNPN and CDR2 is SVGIG (reference sequence). V was pared by 0 bases and J by 5 bases, with 13 bases between.

The rearrangement joins TRBV6-5 to TRBJ1-3; no firm D call. Germline CDR1 and CDR2: MNHEY and SVGAGI. The CDR3 spans 11 residues. Trimming pared 7 bases from V and 4 bases from J, leaving 5 bases between. CDR3 in DNA: TGTGCCAGCACCCAGGGAAACACCATATATTTT. It encodes CASTQGNTIYF.

The V gene is TRBV7-2, the J gene TRBJ2-7; D is possibly TRBD1 (5 bases). Germline V lookup: CDR1 SGHTA, CDR2 FQGNSA. The CDR3 is 13 residues long. V was shortened by 5 bases and J by 7 bases, with 15 bases between the two germline ends. The CDR3 is CASSPTRAGEQYF. CDR3 sequence (DNA): TGTGCCAGCAGCCCCACCAGGGCAGGAGAGCAGTACTTC.

The V and J genes are TRBV5-1 and TRBJ2-7, with 13 bases lining up with TRBD2. This CDR3 spans 17 amino acids. The trim removed 4 bases at V and 8 bases at J, leaving 15 bases unmatched. In germline, CDR1 is SGHRS, CDR2 YFSETQ. The CDR3 here is CASSPNELAGGPAKQYF. The CDR3 nucleotides read TGCGCCAGCAGCCCGAATGAACTAGCGGGGGGGCCCGCAAAGCAGTACTTC.